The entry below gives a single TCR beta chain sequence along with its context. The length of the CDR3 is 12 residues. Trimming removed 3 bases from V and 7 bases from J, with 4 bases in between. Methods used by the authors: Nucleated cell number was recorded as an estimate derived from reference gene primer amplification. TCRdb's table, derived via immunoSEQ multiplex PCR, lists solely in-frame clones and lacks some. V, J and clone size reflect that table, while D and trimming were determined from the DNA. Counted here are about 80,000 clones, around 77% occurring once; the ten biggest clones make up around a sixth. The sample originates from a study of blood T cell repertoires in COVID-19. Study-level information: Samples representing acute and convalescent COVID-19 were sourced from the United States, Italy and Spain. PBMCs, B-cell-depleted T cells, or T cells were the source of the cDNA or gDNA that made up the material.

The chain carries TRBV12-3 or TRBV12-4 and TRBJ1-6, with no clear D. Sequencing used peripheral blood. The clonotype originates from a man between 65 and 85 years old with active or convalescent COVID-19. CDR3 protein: CASSFGNSPLHF. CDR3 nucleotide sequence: TGTGCCAGCAGTTTCGGGAATTCACCCCTCCACTTT.